This T cell receptor beta chain was recovered during a study of blood T cell repertoires in COVID-19. On the study more broadly: Sources were T cells, B-cell-depleted T cells, or PBMCs; the material itself was cDNA or gDNA.

As handled by the study authors: Reference gene primer amplification in the assay estimated nucleated cell counts. TCRdb's table, derived via immunoSEQ multiplex PCR, lists solely in-frame clones and lacks some. V, J and clone size derive from that table, while D and trimming were established from the DNA sequence. The table shows approximately 110,000 clones, with about two thirds occurring only once. Germline lookup yields CDR1 MGHRA and CDR2 YSYEKL. Losses at the gene ends were 3 bases for V and 1 base for J; bases not matched to a gene: 3. There are 15 residues in the CDR3. V is TRBV4-1 and J is TRBJ2-5; 9 bases match TRBD1. Sample: peripheral blood. The sequence was obtained from a human donor with acute or convalescent COVID-19. The donor label of this sample is uncertain. Here the CDR3 DNA reads TGCGCCAGCAGCCAGGAGGACAGGGGCCAAGAGACCCAGTACTTC. Protein sequence: CASSQEDRGQETQYF.